These T cell receptor beta chains were read from a single sample in a study of shared clonotypes between healthy human individuals. The table came from immunoSEQ multiplex PCR; TCRdb's copy has only in-frame clones and leaves some out. The sample has approximately 2.3 million clones, approximately 95% seen once; the top ten hold 0.39%. The specimen sequenced was naive CD4+ T cells from PBMCs. The source is a man aged 18 to 29 in good health. Some clones in this sample may be carry-over from other donors' samples. The CDR3 runs from the conserved cysteine through the conserved F or W. Fields, in order: J gene, D gene, V gene, CDR3 DNA, CDR3 protein. D genes are given only for firm matches.

j_gene: TRBJ2-3
d_gene: .
v_gene: TRBV7-3
CDR3nt: TGTGCCAGCAGCTTATCGGGGGCGGGTTCGGGACAAGATACGCAGTATTTT
CDR3aa: CASSLSGAGSGQDTQYF

j_gene: TRBJ2-7
d_gene: .
v_gene: TRBV7-2
CDR3nt: TGTGCCAGCAGCTTAGGGGTTAGCGGAGCCTACGAGCAGTACTTC
CDR3aa: CASSLGVSGAYEQYF

j_gene: TRBJ2-6
d_gene: TRBD1
v_gene: TRBV5-1
CDR3nt: TGCGCCAGCACAGAGACAGGGTCCTCTGGGGCCAACGTCCTGACTTTC
CDR3aa: CASTETGSSGANVLTF

j_gene: TRBJ1-1
d_gene: .
v_gene: TRBV4-2
CDR3nt: TGTGCCAGCAGCCGTGATCAGGAGGCAACTGAAGCTTTCTTT
CDR3aa: CASSRDQEATEAFF

j_gene: TRBJ1-2
d_gene: .
v_gene: TRBV5-1
CDR3nt: TGCGCCAGCAGCTTGGTTGAGGGGCCCGTCAACTATGGCTACACCTTC
CDR3aa: CASSLVEGPVNYGYTF

j_gene: TRBJ2-7
d_gene: .
v_gene: TRBV18
CDR3nt: TGTGCCAGCTCTTCGGAGATGTCCTACGAGCAGTACTTC
CDR3aa: CASSSEMSYEQYF

j_gene: TRBJ2-3
d_gene: TRBD1
v_gene: TRBV5-4
CDR3nt: TGTGCCAGCAGCTTGCTGGACAGGGGGTATACAGATACGCAGTATTTT
CDR3aa: CASSLLDRGYTDTQYF

j_gene: TRBJ2-1
d_gene: .
v_gene: TRBV28
CDR3nt: TGTGCCAGCAGGGGCGGGAATGAGCAGTTCTTC
CDR3aa: CASRGGNEQFF

j_gene: TRBJ1-3
d_gene: TRBD1
v_gene: TRBV10-3
CDR3nt: TGTGCCATCAGTGAAGACAGGGTCTTGAACACCATATATTTT
CDR3aa: CAISEDRVLNTIYF

j_gene: TRBJ1-2
d_gene: .
v_gene: TRBV10-3
CDR3nt: TGTGCCATCAGTGAATCGGGGGGATTCGGCTACACCTTC
CDR3aa: CAISESGGFGYTF

j_gene: TRBJ1-1
d_gene: .
v_gene: TRBV7-9
CDR3nt: TGTGCCAGCAGCTTAGCGCGTGGGCAAGCCTCGAACACTGAAGCTTTCTTT
CDR3aa: CASSLARGQASNTEAFF

j_gene: TRBJ2-1
d_gene: TRBD2
v_gene: TRBV6-5
CDR3nt: TGTGCCAGCAGTCCCCCGGGACTAGCGGGAGGGGGGCAGTTCTTC
CDR3aa: CASSPPGLAGGGQFF

j_gene: TRBJ2-7
d_gene: .
v_gene: TRBV5-5
CDR3nt: TGTGCCAGCAGTTTTACCGGGACAACAACCTACGAGCAGTACTTC
CDR3aa: CASSFTGTTTYEQYF

j_gene: TRBJ1-2
d_gene: .
v_gene: TRBV7-3
CDR3nt: TGTGCCAGCAGCTCCGGACCGATCCGAGGCTATGGCTACACCTTC
CDR3aa: CASSSGPIRGYGYTF

j_gene: TRBJ2-2
d_gene: TRBD2
v_gene: TRBV5-6
CDR3nt: TGTGCCAGCAGCTTGGTTTTTAAGGCGGGAGGCCCCACCGGGGAGCTGTTTTTT
CDR3aa: CASSLVFKAGGPTGELFF

j_gene: TRBJ2-2
d_gene: .
v_gene: TRBV28
CDR3nt: TGTGCCAGCAGTTTATACATGGTTCAGGGTGGGACCGGGGAGCTGTTTTTT
CDR3aa: CASSLYMVQGGTGELFF

j_gene: TRBJ1-1
d_gene: .
v_gene: TRBV6-1
CDR3nt: TGTGCCAGCCGGTCGGAGGGAGGTCGCAACCGGAAAGCTTTCTTT
CDR3aa: CASRSEGGRNRKAFF

j_gene: TRBJ2-3
d_gene: TRBD2
v_gene: TRBV7-9
CDR3nt: TGTGCCAGCAGCTTAGAGGCGGGAGATAGGAGCACAGATACGCAGTATTTT
CDR3aa: CASSLEAGDRSTDTQYF

j_gene: TRBJ1-1
d_gene: TRBD1
v_gene: TRBV5-1
CDR3nt: TGCGCCAGCAGCTTGGGACAGGGAGGGACTGAAGCTTTCTTT
CDR3aa: CASSLGQGGTEAFF

j_gene: TRBJ2-2
d_gene: .
v_gene: TRBV29-1
CDR3nt: TGCAGCACCCGGGTTAGGAACACCGGGGAGCTGTTTTTT
CDR3aa: CSTRVRNTGELFF

j_gene: TRBJ1-1
d_gene: .
v_gene: TRBV27
CDR3nt: TGTGCCAGCAGTTTATCATTGGGGCAGAACACTGAAGCTTTCTTT
CDR3aa: CASSLSLGQNTEAFF